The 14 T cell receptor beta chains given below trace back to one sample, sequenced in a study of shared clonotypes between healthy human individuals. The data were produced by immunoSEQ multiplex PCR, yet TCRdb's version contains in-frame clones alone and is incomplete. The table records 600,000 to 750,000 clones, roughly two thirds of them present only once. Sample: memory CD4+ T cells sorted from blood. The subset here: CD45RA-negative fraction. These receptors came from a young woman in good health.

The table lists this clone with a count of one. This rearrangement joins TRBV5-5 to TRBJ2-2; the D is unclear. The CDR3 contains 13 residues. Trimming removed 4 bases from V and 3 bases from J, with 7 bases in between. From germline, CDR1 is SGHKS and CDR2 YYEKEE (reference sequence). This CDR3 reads CASSPPHTGELFF. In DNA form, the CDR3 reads TGTGCCAGCAGCCCCCCCCACACCGGGGAGCTGTTTTTT.

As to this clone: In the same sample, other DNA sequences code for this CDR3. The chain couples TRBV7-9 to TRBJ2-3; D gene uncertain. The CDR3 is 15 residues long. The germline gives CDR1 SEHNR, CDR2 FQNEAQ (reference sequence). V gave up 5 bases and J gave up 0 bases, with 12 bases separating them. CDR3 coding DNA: TGTGCCAGCAGCCTACTGGGCGGTAGCACAGATACGCAGTATTTT. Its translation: CASSLLGGSTDTQYF.

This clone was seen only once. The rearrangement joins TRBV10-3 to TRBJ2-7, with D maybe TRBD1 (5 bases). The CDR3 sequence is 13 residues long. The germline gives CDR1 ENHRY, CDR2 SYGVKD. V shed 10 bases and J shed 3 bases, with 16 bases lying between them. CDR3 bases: TGTGCCACCGAACAGGACACTATCTACGAGCAGTACTTC. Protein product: CATEQDTIYEQYF.

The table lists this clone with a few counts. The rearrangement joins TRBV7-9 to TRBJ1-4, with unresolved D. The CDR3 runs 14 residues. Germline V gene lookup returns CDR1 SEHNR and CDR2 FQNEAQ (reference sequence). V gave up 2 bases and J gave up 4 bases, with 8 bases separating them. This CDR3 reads CASSLNGLNEKLFF. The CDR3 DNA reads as TGTGCCAGCAGCTTAAATGGCCTTAATGAAAAACTGTTTTTT.

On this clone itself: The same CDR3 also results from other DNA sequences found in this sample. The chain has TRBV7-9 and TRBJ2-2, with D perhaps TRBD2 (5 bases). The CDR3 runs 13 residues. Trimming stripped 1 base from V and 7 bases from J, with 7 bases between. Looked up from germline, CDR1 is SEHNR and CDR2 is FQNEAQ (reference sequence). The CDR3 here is CASSLDEGGELFF. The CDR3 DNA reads TGTGCCAGCAGCTTAGATGAGGGCGGGGAGCTGTTTTTT.

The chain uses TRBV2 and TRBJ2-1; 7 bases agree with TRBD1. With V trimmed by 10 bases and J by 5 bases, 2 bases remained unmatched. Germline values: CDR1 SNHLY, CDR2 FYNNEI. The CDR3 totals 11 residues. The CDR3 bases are TGTGCCATACAGGGGAACAATGAGCAGTTCTTC. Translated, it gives CAIQGNNEQFF.

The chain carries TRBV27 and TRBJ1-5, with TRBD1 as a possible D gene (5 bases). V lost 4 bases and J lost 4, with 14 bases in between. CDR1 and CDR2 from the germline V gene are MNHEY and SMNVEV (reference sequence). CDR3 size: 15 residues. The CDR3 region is CASSSRPGPNQPQHF. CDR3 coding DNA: TGTGCCAGCAGTTCGAGGCCGGGACCGAATCAGCCCCAGCATTTT.

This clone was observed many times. CDR3 loop: CASSRQDVGTEAFF. Here the CDR3 DNA reads TGTGCCAGCTCGCGACAGGACGTCGGGACTGAAGCTTTCTTT. The rearrangement links TRBV18 to TRBJ1-1; maybe TRBD1 (6 bases). Trimming left V 6 bases short and J 5 bases short, with 16 bases between. The CDR3 totals 14 residues. Germline V gene data show CDR1 as KGHSH and CDR2 as LQKENI.

The chain's CDR3 is CASSRDRGNQPQHF. The DNA for the CDR3 is TGTGCCAGTAGTCGGGACAGGGGTAATCAGCCCCAGCATTTT. The chain uses TRBV19 and TRBJ1-5; TRBD1 matches at 10 bases. V lost 5 bases and J lost 4; bases outside the gene matches: 2. Germline CDR1 and CDR2: LNHDA and SQIVND (reference sequence). This CDR3 has 14 amino acids.

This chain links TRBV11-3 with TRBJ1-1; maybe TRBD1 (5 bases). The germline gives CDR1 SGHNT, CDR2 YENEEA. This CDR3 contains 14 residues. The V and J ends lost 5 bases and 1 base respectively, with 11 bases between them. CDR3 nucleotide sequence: TGTGCCAGCAGCCAGGGACGGGGGAACACTGAAGCTTTCTTT. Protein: CASSQGRGNTEAFF.

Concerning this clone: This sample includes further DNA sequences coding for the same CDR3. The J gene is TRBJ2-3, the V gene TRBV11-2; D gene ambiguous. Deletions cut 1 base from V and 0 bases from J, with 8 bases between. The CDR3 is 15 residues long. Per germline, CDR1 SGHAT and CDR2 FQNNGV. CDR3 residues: CASSLGHPSTDTQYF. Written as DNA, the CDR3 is TGTGCCAGCAGCTTAGGACATCCGAGCACAGATACGCAGTATTTT.

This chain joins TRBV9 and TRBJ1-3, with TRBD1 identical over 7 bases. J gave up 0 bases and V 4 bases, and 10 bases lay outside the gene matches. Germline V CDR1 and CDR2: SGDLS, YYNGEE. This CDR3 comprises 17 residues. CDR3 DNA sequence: TGTGCCAGCAGCCCCCAGACAGGGATCCTCTCTGGAAACACCATATATTTT. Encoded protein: CASSPQTGILSGNTIYF.

CDR3 loop: CASSLGASRLDEQFF. The CDR3 DNA sequence: TGTGCCAGCAGCTTGGGGGCATCACGGCTGGATGAGCAGTTCTTC. This rearrangement joins TRBV5-4 to TRBJ2-1; D is unclear. V was clipped by 0 bases and J by 8 bases, with 15 bases between them. CDR1 and CDR2 (germline): SGHNT, YYREEE (reference sequence). The CDR3 totals 15 residues.

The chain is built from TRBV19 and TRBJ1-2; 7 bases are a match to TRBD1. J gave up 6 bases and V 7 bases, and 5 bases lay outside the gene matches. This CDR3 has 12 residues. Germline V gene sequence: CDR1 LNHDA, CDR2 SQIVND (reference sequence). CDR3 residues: CASIGGQNGYTF. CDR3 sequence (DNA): TGTGCCAGTATTGGGGGACAGAATGGCTACACCTTC.